Below, 2 T cell receptor beta chains from the same sample are listed, as sequenced in a study of a mutant IDH1 vaccine in newly diagnosed glioma. Clones were read by immunoSEQ multiplex PCR, and TCRdb kept only the in-frame ones, dropping some. The sample holds more than 20,000 clones, 70% to 85% seen once. Time point described: baseline, week 1 (first vaccination visit). The treatment was: pre-vaccination baseline after standard-of-care therapy. The starting material was PBMCs, obtained from a glioma patient treated with radiotherapy, temozolomide or both. Source of these receptors: a man aged 35-49 years with glioma.

This clone was picked up one time. J is TRBJ2-1 and V is TRBV6-4; 14 bases match TRBD2. The ends lost 0 bases at V and 4 bases at J; junction bases unmatched: 5. The length of the CDR3 is 18 residues. The germline CDR1 and CDR2 sequences are MRHNA and SNTAGT. CDR3 coding DNA: TGTGCCAGCAGTGACTCTACCCGACTAGCGGGAGGGTACAATGAGCAGTTCTTC. Protein: CASSDSTRLAGGYNEQFF.

This chain connects TRBV5-6 to TRBJ2-1, with 8 bases that match TRBD1. Trimming removed 4 bases from V and 0 bases from J; junction bases left unmatched: 12. Germline V gene lookup returns CDR1 SGHDT and CDR2 YYEEEE. CDR3 length: 18 amino acids. Here the CDR3 reads CASSLLGQGQGSYNEQFF. In nucleotides, the CDR3 is TGTGCCAGCAGCCTCCTTGGACAGGGCCAAGGCTCCTACAATGAGCAGTTCTTC.